The clone carrying this T cell receptor beta chain was found once. Its specificity is not known. Produced via immunoSEQ multiplex PCR; TCRdb's table is partial and in-frame only. The repertoire consists of roughly 24,000 clones, with 92% occurring once and the leading ten covering 1.1%. The sample comes from a study of B cell selection in AIRE deficiency. Study-level results: Of some 3,900 shared Treg TCRbeta sequences, about 30% were healthy-donor-only and around 8.6% patient-only. About 30.6% of healthy-shared Treg TCRbeta sequences appeared in patient Tconv cells.

The regulatory T cell sort gate was CD4+CD25hiCD127low/negative. Control samples were from healthy, unrelated donors. Germline V lookup: CDR1 LNHDA, CDR2 SQIVND (reference sequence). V gave up 5 bases and J gave up 4 bases; unmatched junction bases: 14. CDR3 length equals 18 residues. This clonotype was sampled from a human donor in good health. The sequencing input was CD4+CD25+ Tregs sorted from PBMCs. The genes are TRBV19 and TRBJ2-6, with 7 bases that match TRBD1. Here the CDR3 reads CASSVRDSRTSGANVLTF. For the CDR3, the DNA is TGTGCCAGTAGTGTCCGGGACAGTCGAACCTCCGGGGCCAACGTCCTGACTTTC.